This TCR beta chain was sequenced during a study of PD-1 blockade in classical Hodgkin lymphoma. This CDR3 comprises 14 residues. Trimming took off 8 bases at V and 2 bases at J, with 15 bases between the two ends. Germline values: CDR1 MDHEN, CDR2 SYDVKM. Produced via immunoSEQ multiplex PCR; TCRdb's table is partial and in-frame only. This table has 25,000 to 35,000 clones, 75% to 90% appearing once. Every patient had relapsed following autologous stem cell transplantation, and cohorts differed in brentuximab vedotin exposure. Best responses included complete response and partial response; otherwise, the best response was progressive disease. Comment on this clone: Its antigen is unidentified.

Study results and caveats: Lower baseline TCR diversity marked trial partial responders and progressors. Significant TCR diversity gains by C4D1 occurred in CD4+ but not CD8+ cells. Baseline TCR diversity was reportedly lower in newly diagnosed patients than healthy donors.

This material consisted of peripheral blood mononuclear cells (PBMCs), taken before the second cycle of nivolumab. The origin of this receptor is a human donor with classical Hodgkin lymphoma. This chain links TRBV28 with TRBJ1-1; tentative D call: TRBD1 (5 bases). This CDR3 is CASHVGGENTEAFF. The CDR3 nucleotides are TGTGCCAGCCATGTGGGGGGAGAAAACACTGAAGCTTTCTTT. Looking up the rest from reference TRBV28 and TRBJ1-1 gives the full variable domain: DVKVTQSSRYLVKRTGEKVFLECVQDMDHENMFWYRQDPGLGLRLIYFSYDVKMKEKGDIPEGYSVSREKKERFSLILESASTNQTSMYLCASHVGGENTEAFFGQGTRLTVV.